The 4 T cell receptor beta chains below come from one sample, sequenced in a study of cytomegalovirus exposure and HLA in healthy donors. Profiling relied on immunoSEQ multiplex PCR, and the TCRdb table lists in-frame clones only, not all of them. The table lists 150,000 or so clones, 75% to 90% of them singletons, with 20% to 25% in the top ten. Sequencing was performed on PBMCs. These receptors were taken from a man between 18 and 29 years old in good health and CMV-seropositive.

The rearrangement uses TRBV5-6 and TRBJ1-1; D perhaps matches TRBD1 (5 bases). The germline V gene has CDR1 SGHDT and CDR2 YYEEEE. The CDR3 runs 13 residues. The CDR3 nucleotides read TGTGCTAGTCTAGACAGCCTGGGCACTGAAGCTTTCTTT. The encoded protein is CASLDSLGTEAFF. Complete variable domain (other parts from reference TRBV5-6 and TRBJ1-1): DAGVTQSPTHLIKTRGQQVTLRCSPKSGHDTVSWYQQALGQGPQFIFQYYEEEERQRGNFPDRFSGHQFPNYSSELNVNALLLGDSALYLCASLDSLGTEAFFGQGTRLTVV.

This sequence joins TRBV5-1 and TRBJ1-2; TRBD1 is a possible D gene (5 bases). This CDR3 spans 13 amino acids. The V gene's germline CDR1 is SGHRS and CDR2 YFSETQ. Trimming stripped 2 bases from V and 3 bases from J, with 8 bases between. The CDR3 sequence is CASSLRGYYGYTF. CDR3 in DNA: TGCGCCAGCAGCTTAAGGGGTTACTATGGCTACACCTTC.

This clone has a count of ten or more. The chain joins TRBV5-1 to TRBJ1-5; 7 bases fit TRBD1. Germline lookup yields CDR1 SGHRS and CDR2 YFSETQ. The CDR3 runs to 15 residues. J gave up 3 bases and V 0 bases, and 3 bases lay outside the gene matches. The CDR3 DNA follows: TGCGCCAGCAGCTTGGGAACAGGGGCCAATCAGCCCCAGCATTTT. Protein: CASSLGTGANQPQHF. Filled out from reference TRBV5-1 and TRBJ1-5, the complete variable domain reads KAGVTQTPRYLIKTRGQQVTLSCSPISGHRSVSWYQQTPGQGLQFLFEYFSETQRNKGNFPGRFSGRQFSNSRSEMNVSTLELGDSALYLCASSLGTGANQPQHFGDGTRLSIL.

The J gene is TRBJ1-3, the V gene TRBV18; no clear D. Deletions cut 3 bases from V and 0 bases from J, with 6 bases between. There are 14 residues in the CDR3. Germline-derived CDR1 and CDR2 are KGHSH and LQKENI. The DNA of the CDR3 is TGTGCCAGCTCACCCGTAGACTCTGGAAACACCATATATTTT. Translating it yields CASSPVDSGNTIYF. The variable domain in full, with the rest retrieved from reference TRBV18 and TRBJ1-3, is NAGVMQNPRHLVRRRGQEARLRCSPMKGHSHVYWYRQLPEEGLKFMVYLQKENIIDESGMPKERFSAEFPKEGPSILRIQQVVRGDSAAYFCASSPVDSGNTIYFGEGSWLTVV.